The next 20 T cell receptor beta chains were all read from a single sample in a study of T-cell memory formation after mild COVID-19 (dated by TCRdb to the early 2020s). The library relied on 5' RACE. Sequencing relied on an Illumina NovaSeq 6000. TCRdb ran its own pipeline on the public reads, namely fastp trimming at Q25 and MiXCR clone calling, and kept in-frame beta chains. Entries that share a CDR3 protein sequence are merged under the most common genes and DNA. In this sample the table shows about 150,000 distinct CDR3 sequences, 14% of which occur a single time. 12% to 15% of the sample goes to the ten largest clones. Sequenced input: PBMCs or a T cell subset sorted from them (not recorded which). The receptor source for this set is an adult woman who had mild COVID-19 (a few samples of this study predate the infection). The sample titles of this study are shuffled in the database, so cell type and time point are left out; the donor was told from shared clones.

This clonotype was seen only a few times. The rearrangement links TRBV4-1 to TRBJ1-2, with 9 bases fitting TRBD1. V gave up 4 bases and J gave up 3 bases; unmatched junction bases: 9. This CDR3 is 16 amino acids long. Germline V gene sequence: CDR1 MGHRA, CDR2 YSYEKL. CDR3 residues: CASSRPGQGRDYGYTF. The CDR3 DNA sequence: TGCGCCAGCAGCCGTCCGGGACAGGGAAGGGACTATGGCTACACCTTC.

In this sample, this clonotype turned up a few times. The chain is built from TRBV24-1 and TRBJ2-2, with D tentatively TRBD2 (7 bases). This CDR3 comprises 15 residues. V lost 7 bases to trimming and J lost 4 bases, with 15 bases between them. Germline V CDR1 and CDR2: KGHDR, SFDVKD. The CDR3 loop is CATSQAGHLTGELFF. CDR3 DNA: TGTGCCACCAGCCAAGCGGGACACCTCACCGGGGAGCTGTTTTTT.

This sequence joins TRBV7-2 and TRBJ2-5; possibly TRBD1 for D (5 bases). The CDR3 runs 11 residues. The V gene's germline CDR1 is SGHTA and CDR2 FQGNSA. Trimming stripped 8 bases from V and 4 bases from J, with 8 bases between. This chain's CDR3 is CASERGETQYF. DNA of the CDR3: TGTGCCAGCGAAAGGGGAGAGACCCAGTACTTC.

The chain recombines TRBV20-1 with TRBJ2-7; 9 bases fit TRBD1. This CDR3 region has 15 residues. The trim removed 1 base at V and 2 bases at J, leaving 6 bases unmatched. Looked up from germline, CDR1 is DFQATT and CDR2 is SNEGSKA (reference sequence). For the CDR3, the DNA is TGCAGTGCTAGAGCGGGACAGGGAGTTCCCTACGAGCAGTACTTC. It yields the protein CSARAGQGVPYEQYF.

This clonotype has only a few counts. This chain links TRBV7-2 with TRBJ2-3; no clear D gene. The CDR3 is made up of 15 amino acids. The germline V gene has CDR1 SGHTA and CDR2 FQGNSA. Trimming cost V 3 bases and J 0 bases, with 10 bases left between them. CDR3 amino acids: CASSFLPTSTDTQYF. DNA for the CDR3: TGTGCCAGCAGCTTTCTACCAACTAGCACAGATACGCAGTATTTT.

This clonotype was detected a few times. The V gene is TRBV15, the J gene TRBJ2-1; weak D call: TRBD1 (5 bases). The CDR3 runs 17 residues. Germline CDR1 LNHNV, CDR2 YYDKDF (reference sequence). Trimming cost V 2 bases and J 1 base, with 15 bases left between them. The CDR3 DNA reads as TGTGCCACCAGCAGACAATCAGGGTATCCGTCCTACAATGAGCAGTTCTTC. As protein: CATSRQSGYPSYNEQFF.

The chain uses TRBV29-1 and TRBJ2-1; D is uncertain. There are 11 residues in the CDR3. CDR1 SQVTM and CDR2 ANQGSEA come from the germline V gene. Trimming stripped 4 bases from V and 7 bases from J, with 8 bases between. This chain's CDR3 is CSVARANEQFF. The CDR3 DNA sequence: TGCAGCGTTGCTAGGGCTAATGAGCAGTTCTTC.

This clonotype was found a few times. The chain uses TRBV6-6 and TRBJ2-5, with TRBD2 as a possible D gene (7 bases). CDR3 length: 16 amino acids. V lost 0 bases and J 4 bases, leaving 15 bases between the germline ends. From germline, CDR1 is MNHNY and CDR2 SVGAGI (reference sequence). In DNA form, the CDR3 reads TGTGCCAGCAGTTACTCGGGAGGGGGGGCCAGAGAGACCCAGTACTTC. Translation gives CASSYSGGGARETQYF.

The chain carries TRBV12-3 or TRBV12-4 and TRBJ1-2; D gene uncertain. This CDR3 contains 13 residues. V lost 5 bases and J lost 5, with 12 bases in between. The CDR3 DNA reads TGTGCCAGCAGTACCTCCGCCGGGTATGGCTACACCTTC. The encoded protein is CASSTSAGYGYTF.

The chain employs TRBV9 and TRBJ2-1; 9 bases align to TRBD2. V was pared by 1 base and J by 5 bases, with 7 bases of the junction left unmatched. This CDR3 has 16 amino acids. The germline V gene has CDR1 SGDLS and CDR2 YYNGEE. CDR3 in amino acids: CASSVWGERGDNEQFF. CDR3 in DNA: TGTGCCAGCAGCGTATGGGGCGAGCGGGGGGACAATGAGCAGTTCTTC.

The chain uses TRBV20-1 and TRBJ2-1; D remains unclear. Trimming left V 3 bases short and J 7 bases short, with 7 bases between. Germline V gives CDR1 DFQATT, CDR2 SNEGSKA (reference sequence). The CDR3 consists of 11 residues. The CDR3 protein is CSASEGNEQFF. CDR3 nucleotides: TGCAGTGCTAGTGAAGGAAATGAGCAGTTCTTC.

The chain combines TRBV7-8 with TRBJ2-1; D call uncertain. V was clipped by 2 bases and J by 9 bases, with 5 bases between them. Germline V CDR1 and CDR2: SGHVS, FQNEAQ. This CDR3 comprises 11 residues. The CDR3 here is CASSLNAEQFF. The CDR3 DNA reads TGTGCCAGCAGCTTAAACGCTGAGCAGTTCTTC.

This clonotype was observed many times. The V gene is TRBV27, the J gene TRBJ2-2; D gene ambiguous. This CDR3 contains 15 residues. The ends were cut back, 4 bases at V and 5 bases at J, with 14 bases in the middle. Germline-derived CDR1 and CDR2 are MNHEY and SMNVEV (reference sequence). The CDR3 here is CASSWAPAVTGELFF. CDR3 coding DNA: TGTGCCAGCAGTTGGGCACCCGCAGTAACCGGGGAGCTGTTTTTT.

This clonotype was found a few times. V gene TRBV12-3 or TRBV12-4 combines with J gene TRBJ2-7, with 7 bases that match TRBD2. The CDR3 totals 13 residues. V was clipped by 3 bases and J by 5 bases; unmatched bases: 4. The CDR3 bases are TGTGCCAGCAGTTTCGGGCTAGCGGACGAGCAGTACTTC. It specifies CASSFGLADEQYF.

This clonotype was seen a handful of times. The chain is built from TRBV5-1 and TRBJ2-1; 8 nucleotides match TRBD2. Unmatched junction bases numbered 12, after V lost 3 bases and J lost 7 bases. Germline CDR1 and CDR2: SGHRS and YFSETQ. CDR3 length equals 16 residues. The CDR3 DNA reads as TGCGCCAGCAGCTCTAAGTTTAGCGGGGTGGGAAATGAGCAGTTCTTC. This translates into CASSSKFSGVGNEQFF.

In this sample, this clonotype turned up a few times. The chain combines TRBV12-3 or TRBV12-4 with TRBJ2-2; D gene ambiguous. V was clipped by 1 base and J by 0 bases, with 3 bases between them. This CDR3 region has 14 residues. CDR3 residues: CASSLGPNTGELFF. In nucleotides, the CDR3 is TGTGCCAGCAGTTTAGGCCCGAACACCGGGGAGCTGTTTTTT.

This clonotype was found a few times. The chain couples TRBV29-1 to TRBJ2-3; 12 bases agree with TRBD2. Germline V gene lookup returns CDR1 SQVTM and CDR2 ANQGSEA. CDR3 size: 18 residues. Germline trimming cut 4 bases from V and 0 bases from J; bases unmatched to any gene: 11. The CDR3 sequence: CSVAGLAGKEDSTDTQYF. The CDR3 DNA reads TGCAGCGTTGCGGGACTAGCGGGCAAAGAAGATAGCACAGATACGCAGTATTTT.

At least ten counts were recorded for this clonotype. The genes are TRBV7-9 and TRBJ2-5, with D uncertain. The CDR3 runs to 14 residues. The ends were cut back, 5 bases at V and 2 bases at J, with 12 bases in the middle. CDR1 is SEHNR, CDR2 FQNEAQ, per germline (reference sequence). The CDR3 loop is CASSTPRNQETQYF. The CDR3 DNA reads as TGTGCCAGCAGCACCCCACGGAATCAAGAGACCCAGTACTTC.

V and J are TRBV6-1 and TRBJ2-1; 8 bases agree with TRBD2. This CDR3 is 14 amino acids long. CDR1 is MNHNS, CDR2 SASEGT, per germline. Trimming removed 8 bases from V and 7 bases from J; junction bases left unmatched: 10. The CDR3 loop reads CASGAGRASNEQFF. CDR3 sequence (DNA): TGTGCCAGCGGGGCCGGGAGGGCCTCGAATGAGCAGTTCTTC.

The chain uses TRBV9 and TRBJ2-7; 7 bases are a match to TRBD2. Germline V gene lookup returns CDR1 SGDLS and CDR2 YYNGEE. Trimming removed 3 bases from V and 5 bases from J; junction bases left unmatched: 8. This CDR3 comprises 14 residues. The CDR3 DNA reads TGTGCCAGCAGCGCGGGGGGACTCCCCCACGAGCAGTACTTC. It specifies CASSAGGLPHEQYF.